Sequencing of this TCR beta chain was carried out in a study of T cell responses to AZD1222 COVID-19 vaccine. Study-level points and caveats: The study found Spike-specific TCR breadth and depth rose after two AZD1222 doses.

V was cut by 2 bases and J by 2 bases, with 13 bases left in between. The length of the CDR3 is 15 residues. In germline, CDR1 is SNHLY, CDR2 FYNNEI. As for this clone: Its antigen is undetermined.

Here immunoSEQ multiplex PCR was the method, and the copy in TCRdb shows in-frame clones only, minus some. The table shows around 100,000 clones, with approximately 89% occurring only once. Second-dose recipients at about 4 or about 12 weeks were treated as one pooled group. The gene calls are TRBV2 and TRBJ2-7; possibly TRBD2 for D (6 bases). Sequenced here: peripheral blood, sampled 28 days after the second AZD1222 dose. The source is an adult who received the AZD1222 COVID-19 vaccine. CDR3: CASSEYPSATYEQYF. The CDR3 DNA is TGTGCCAGCAGTGAATATCCTAGCGCCACCTACGAGCAGTACTTC.